This TCR beta chain appears in the sequencing data of a study of neurological immune-mediated disorders. Regarding time point: technical triplicate 1. For the sorted libraries, 900,000 to 1,000,000 CD4+ or CD8+ T cells were used. Germline V CDR1 and CDR2: SGHTA, FQGNSA. The CDR3 contains 15 residues. V was trimmed by 1 base and J by 2 bases, leaving 12 bases between them. This clonotype was seen many times. What it binds is not known. Study outcomes and limitations: It was HTLV-1-associated myelopathy that showed the most TCR clonal expansion, while multiple sclerosis showed the least, falling below healthy controls.

As for the cDNA, it was generated by 5'RACE with 10-nucleotide random UMIs. Whenever a sequencing run was performed, it yielded over 180 million TCR-beta sequences from 15-18 subjects. TCRdb called the 5' RACE reads again in MiXCR, with one record for every CDR3 protein. The sample carries more than 20,000 distinct CDR3 sequences, roughly 13% recorded once. The source is a female donor with HTLV-1-associated myelopathy (HAM/TSP). Material: CD4+ T cells from blood. The chain links TRBV7-2 to TRBJ2-7; a possible D gene is TRBD2 (6 bases). The CDR3 region is CASSLVGGAPYEQYF. In DNA, the CDR3 is TGTGCCAGCAGCTTAGTCGGCGGGGCCCCCTACGAGCAGTACTTC.